These 29 T cell receptor beta chains were sequenced from one sample in a study of HIV-infected children after antiretroviral therapy interruption. A 3' RACE protocol on RNA, with unique molecular identifiers, produced the TCR library. TCRdb reanalysed the 3' RACE reads using MiXCR and keeps one entry per CDR3 protein. The sample contains approximately 15,000 distinct CDR3 sequences, around 3.5% of which appear only once. Noted treatment: PENTA 11 planned treatment interruption arm or continuous ART arm. The sample here was CD45RO+ CD8+ T cells from PBMCs, pooled from several time points, taken from a donor given antiretroviral therapy, either interrupted or continuous. Stated subset: memory CD8+ CD45RO+ CD45RA- T cells. The origin of the receptors is a pool of human donors with HIV.

By share, this clonotype ranks as medium-sized. The CDR3 DNA sequence: TGTGCCAGCAGCGGGGGGGCCACAGATACGCAGTATTTT. Protein: CASSGGATDTQYF. The chain links TRBV6-4 to TRBJ2-3; 8 bases align to TRBD2. Looked up from germline, CDR1 is MRHNA and CDR2 is SNTAGT. The ends lost 6 bases at V and 2 bases at J; junction bases unmatched: 1. The CDR3 covers 13 residues.

Many counts were recorded for this clonotype. The chain couples TRBV6-5 to TRBJ1-2; a possible D gene is TRBD1 (5 bases). Germline CDR1 is MNHEY and CDR2 is SVGAGI. CDR3 length: 15 amino acids. Trimming took off 0 bases at V and 6 bases at J, with 14 bases between the two ends. CDR3 loop: CASSYSMAGKDGYTF. CDR3 sequence (DNA): TGTGCCAGCAGTTACTCGATGGCAGGGAAGGATGGCTACACCTTC.

At least ten counts were recorded for this clonotype. The chain uses TRBV7-3 and TRBJ2-6; D unclear. The V and J ends lost 5 bases and 0 bases respectively, with 8 bases between them. The CDR3 consists of 15 residues. The germline V gene encodes CDR1 SGHTA and CDR2 FQGTGA. As DNA, the CDR3 is TGTGCCAGCAGCCCTGACCCCTCTGGGGCCAACGTCCTGACTTTC. This codes for CASSPDPSGANVLTF.

In this sample, this clonotype turned up many times. The chain combines TRBV7-3 with TRBJ2-1; D is perhaps TRBD2 (5 bases). The CDR3 has 15 amino acids. The germline CDR1 and CDR2 sequences are SGHTA and FQGTGA. With 5 bases removed from V and 0 bases from J, the gap between germline ends came to 11 bases. The CDR3 DNA follows: TGTGCCAGCAGCCATTTAGGGAGCTCCTACAATGAGCAGTTCTTC. It is translated as CASSHLGSSYNEQFF.

In this sample, this clonotype turned up a few times. The V call is TRBV5-1, the J call TRBJ1-6; D not certain. CDR3 length equals 16 residues. Per germline, CDR1 SGHRS and CDR2 YFSETQ. The V gene lost 2 bases and the J gene lost 0 bases, with 9 bases spanning the gap. CDR3 sequence (DNA): TGCGCCAGCAGCTTCCGGCCTTACTCCTATAATTCACCCCTCCACTTT. Translation gives CASSFRPYSYNSPLHF.

This clonotype was counted many times. J is TRBJ2-3 and V is TRBV27; D remains ambiguous. Per the germline V gene, CDR1 is MNHEY and CDR2 is SMNVEV (reference sequence). With 0 bases removed from V and 4 bases from J, the gap between germline ends came to 5 bases. The CDR3 covers 13 residues. CDR3 DNA sequence: TGTGCCAGCAGTTTATCCCGCCCAGATACGCAGTATTTT. The encoded protein is CASSLSRPDTQYF.

The table lists this clonotype with many counts. V gene TRBV20-1 combines with J gene TRBJ1-6; D is uncertain. The CDR3 covers 11 residues. CDR1 DFQATT and CDR2 SNEGSKA come from the germline V gene (reference sequence). Trimming cost V 4 bases and J 14 bases, with 12 bases left between them. The CDR3 is CSATPFTTLHF. The CDR3 nucleotides read TGCAGTGCTACCCCTTTTACCACCCTCCACTTT.

This clonotype was counted only a few times. The chain uses TRBV6-1 and TRBJ2-1; D is undetermined. This CDR3 spans 13 amino acids. Per the germline V gene, CDR1 is MNHNS and CDR2 is SASEGT. V was shortened by 4 bases and J by 5 bases, with 9 bases between the two germline ends. CDR3 protein: CASSADRHNEQFF. In DNA form, the CDR3 reads TGTGCCAGCAGTGCGGACCGTCACAATGAGCAGTTCTTC.

This clonotype has a handful of counts. J is TRBJ2-2 and V is TRBV5-1; D is unresolved. Germline V gene data show CDR1 as SGHRS and CDR2 as YFSETQ. V lost 4 bases, J lost 3 bases, and 7 bases lay in between. The CDR3 totals 13 residues. The CDR3 coding sequence is TGCGCCAGCAGCCCTAAAGACACCGGGGAGCTGTTTTTT. Its protein product is CASSPKDTGELFF.

This clonotype was found a few times. The chain carries TRBV20-1 and TRBJ2-1; TRBD1 agrees at 9 bases. Trimming removed 0 bases from V and 9 bases from J; junction bases left unmatched: 9. Germline loops: CDR1 DFQATT, CDR2 SNEGSKA (reference sequence). The CDR3 loop spans 15 amino acids. The CDR3 spells CSARDPGQGHGEQFF. The CDR3 DNA follows: TGCAGTGCTAGAGACCCTGGACAGGGGCACGGTGAGCAGTTCTTC.

The V and J genes are TRBV20-1 and TRBJ2-5, with TRBD1 matching over 10 bases. The CDR3 consists of 14 residues. Germline V gene lookup returns CDR1 DFQATT and CDR2 SNEGSKA (reference sequence). V dropped 1 base and J dropped 3; count of bases not matched to a gene: 2. CDR3 loop: CSARAGTGEETQYF. As DNA, the CDR3 is TGCAGTGCTAGAGCTGGGACAGGGGAAGAGACCCAGTACTTC.

Ten or more counts support this clonotype. The chain uses TRBV12-3 or TRBV12-4 and TRBJ2-5; 10 bases line up with TRBD2. The CDR3 has 15 amino acids. The V gene end was trimmed by 6 bases and the J gene end by 1 base; junction bases not matched to a gene: 5. CDR3 DNA: TGTGCCAGCAGGCGTAGCGGGGGGTTCCAAGAGACCCAGTACTTC. It specifies CASRRSGGFQETQYF.

This clonotype came up many times. The chain is built from TRBV6-2 or TRBV6-3 and TRBJ2-2; no clear D. Trimming shortened V by 2 bases and J by 6 bases, and 16 bases separated the two germline ends. CDR1 MNHEY and CDR2 SVGEGT come from the germline V gene. The CDR3 is made up of 16 amino acids. The CDR3 nucleotides are TGTGCCAGCAGTTACGGTGGTAGCAATTCCCCCGGGGAGCTGTTTTTT. Its translation is CASSYGGSNSPGELFF.

This clonotype was found many times. The rearrangement joins TRBV4-1 to TRBJ2-3; perhaps TRBD2 as D (5 bases). Germline V gene lookup returns CDR1 MGHRA and CDR2 YSYEKL. The V end was cut by 0 bases, the J end by 3 bases, with 7 bases between. The length of the CDR3 is 14 residues. For the CDR3, the DNA is TGCGCCAGCAGCCAAGATGAGGGTACAGATACGCAGTATTTT. The encoded protein is CASSQDEGTDTQYF.

This clonotype was counted at least ten times. The chain joins TRBV5-5 to TRBJ2-1; D gene unclear. Per the germline V gene, CDR1 is SGHKS and CDR2 is YYEKEE (reference sequence). The V end was cut by 3 bases, the J end by 5 bases, with 9 bases between. The CDR3 is 13 residues long. CDR3 region: CASSYDIHNEQFF. CDR3 nucleotide sequence: TGTGCCAGCAGCTACGACATCCACAATGAGCAGTTCTTC.

Ten or more counts support this clonotype. This chain connects TRBV24-1 to TRBJ1-4; D possibly corresponds to TRBD1 (6 bases). The CDR3 extends over 13 amino acids. The germline CDR1 and CDR2 sequences are KGHDR and SFDVKD. V was pared by 5 bases and J by 8 bases, with 11 bases between. The CDR3 sequence: CATSGGQSEKLFF. The CDR3 DNA sequence: TGTGCCACCAGTGGGGGGCAAAGCGAAAAACTGTTTTTT.

This clonotype is medium-sized in the sample. At one boundary the junction diverges from the germline segment, which might be a read error. V usage is TRBV10-2 and J usage is TRBJ1-5; possibly TRBD1 for D (5 bases). CDR3 length: 11 residues. From germline, CDR1 is WSHSY and CDR2 SAAADI. In nucleotides, the CDR3 is TGCGCCGGGGGTAACAATCACCCCCAGCATTTT. Its translation is CAGGNNHPQHF.

This clonotype was observed many times. The chain recombines TRBV25-1 with TRBJ2-2; TRBD1 agrees at 9 bases. Germline V CDR1 and CDR2: MGHDK, SYGVNS. This CDR3 comprises 14 residues. V was pared by 4 bases and J by 3 bases, with 0 bases of the junction left unmatched. CDR3 nucleotide sequence: TGTGCCAGCAGTGGGGACAGGGACACCGGGGAGCTGTTTTTT. Amino acids: CASSGDRDTGELFF.

The gene calls are TRBV12-3 or TRBV12-4 and TRBJ1-2, with D uncertain. Trimming stripped 3 bases from V and 4 bases from J, with 27 bases between. The CDR3 covers 19 residues. CDR3 nucleotide sequence: TGTGCCAGCAGTTTCAGCGTACGTGCGACTCCAATTCAGAGCTATGGCTACACCTTC. It specifies CASSFSVRATPIQSYGYTF.

This clonotype was observed many times. This rearrangement joins TRBV5-1 to TRBJ2-7, with a weak D call TRBD1 (5 bases). V was trimmed by 1 base and J by 6 bases, leaving 11 bases between them. CDR3 length: 13 residues. Germline V lookup: CDR1 SGHRS, CDR2 YFSETQ. CDR3 sequence: CASSLKGRREQYF. The CDR3 DNA is TGCGCCAGCAGCTTGAAGGGGCGACGCGAGCAGTACTTC.

This clonotype occurred a few times. This chain links TRBV4-1 with TRBJ1-4, with 7 bases lining up with TRBD1. The CDR3 runs to 17 residues. Germline CDR1 and CDR2: MGHRA and YSYEKL. Trimming took 1 base from V and 3 from J; bases not matched to a gene: 8. CDR3 coding DNA: TGCGCCAGCAGCCAAGTACCCCCCGGGACAGCTAATGAAAAACTGTTTTTT. Translated, it gives CASSQVPPGTANEKLFF.

This clonotype was seen many times. The chain carries TRBV28 and TRBJ2-3, with TRBD1 as a possible D gene (7 bases). The CDR3 runs to 15 residues. The V gene lost 2 bases and the J gene lost 3 bases, with 12 bases spanning the gap. Germline values: CDR1 MDHEN, CDR2 SYDVKM. The CDR3 DNA follows: TGTGCCAGCAGTTTAGCGGGACAGCGAACAGATACGCAGTATTTT. Translation: CASSLAGQRTDTQYF. The full variable domain, rest sourced from reference TRBV28 and TRBJ2-3, is DVKVTQSSRYLVKRTGEKVFLECVQDMDHENMFWYRQDPGLGLRLIYFSYDVKMKEKGDIPEGYSVSREKKERFSLILESASTNQTSMYLCASSLAGQRTDTQYFGPGTRLTVL.

This clonotype was seen repeatedly, ten times or more. The chain links TRBV29-1 to TRBJ2-6; a weak D match, TRBD2 (7 bases). CDR1 is SQVTM, CDR2 ANQGSEA, per germline. This CDR3 is built from 14 residues. The germline V and J ends were trimmed by 1 base and 11 bases, with 15 bases remaining between them. The CDR3 DNA sequence: TGCAGCGTTGAAGGGGGGGGCCCCGCGGACGTCCTGACTTTC. Translating it yields CSVEGGGPADVLTF. The full variable domain, its missing parts supplied by reference TRBV29-1 and TRBJ2-6, is SAVISQKPSRDICQRGTSLTIQCQVDSQVTMMFWYRQQPGQSLTLIATANQGSEATYESGFVIDKFPISRPNLTFSTLTVSNMSPEDSSIYLCSVEGGGPADVLTFGAGSRLTVL.

The chain has TRBV7-9 and TRBJ2-1; the match to TRBD2 covers 7 bases. This CDR3 region has 15 residues. CDR1 is SEHNR and CDR2 is FQNEAQ in the germline V gene (reference sequence). J gave up 5 bases and V 4 bases, and 8 bases lay outside the gene matches. The CDR3: CASSSPGGFHNEQFF. CDR3 bases: TGTGCCAGCAGCTCCCCCGGGGGGTTCCACAATGAGCAGTTCTTC.

The table lists this clonotype with many counts. The CDR3 protein is CSARDRGGEDNQPQHF. The CDR3 bases are TGCAGTGCTAGAGATCGGGGAGGGGAGGACAATCAGCCCCAGCATTTT. The J gene is TRBJ1-5, the V gene TRBV20-1, with a possible D match to TRBD1 (5 bases). The CDR3 length is 16 residues. Per germline, CDR1 DFQATT and CDR2 SNEGSKA (reference sequence). V lost 0 bases and J lost 3, with 15 bases in between.

This clonotype was seen ten or more times. The CDR3 bases are TGTGCCAGCACCCAAAGGTGGGGCAGGGAAGGCGTTCAGCCCCAGCATTTT. It codes for CASTQRWGREGVQPQHF. V gene TRBV5-8 combines with J gene TRBJ1-5; TRBD1 might be the D (5 bases). Trimming left V 6 bases short and J 6 bases short, with 25 bases between. The CDR3 length is 17 residues. Germline CDR1 and CDR2: SGHTS and YDEGEE.

This clonotype has at least ten counts. DNA of the CDR3: TGTGCCAGCATGCCCCGAAGCAGCTCTGGGGCCAACGTCCTGACTTTC. Its translation: CASMPRSSSGANVLTF. The chain employs TRBV7-8 and TRBJ2-6; D remains ambiguous. The CDR3 has 16 residues. Germline assignment: CDR1 SGHVS and CDR2 FQNEAQ. Between the trimmed V and J ends, which lost 7 bases and 0 bases, there was a span of 13 bases. The full variable domain, rest sourced from reference TRBV7-8 and TRBJ2-6, is GAGVSQSPRYKVAKRGQDVALRCDPISGHVSLFWYQQALGQGPEFLTYFQNEAQLDKSGLPSDRFFAERPEGSVSTLKIQRTQQEDSAVYLCASMPRSSSGANVLTFGAGSRLTVL.

This clonotype was seen at least ten times. V and J are TRBV5-1 and TRBJ2-7, with 7 bases that match TRBD1. Unmatched junction bases numbered 5, after V lost 1 base and J lost 7 bases. The germline V gene encodes CDR1 SGHRS and CDR2 YFSETQ. The CDR3 is 13 residues long. The CDR3 reads CASSLTGVDEQYF. CDR3 DNA sequence: TGCGCCAGCAGCTTGACAGGGGTGGATGAGCAGTACTTC.

This clonotype was found many times. The J gene is TRBJ2-1, the V gene TRBV6-5, with 9 bases fitting TRBD2. This CDR3 has 15 amino acids. The V segment lost 6 bases and the J segment 2 bases; nucleotides outside the gene matches: 5. Per germline, CDR1 MNHEY and CDR2 SVGAGI. The CDR3 protein is CASSWGGRAYNEQFF. The CDR3 nucleotides are TGTGCCAGCAGCTGGGGCGGGAGGGCCTACAATGAGCAGTTCTTC.